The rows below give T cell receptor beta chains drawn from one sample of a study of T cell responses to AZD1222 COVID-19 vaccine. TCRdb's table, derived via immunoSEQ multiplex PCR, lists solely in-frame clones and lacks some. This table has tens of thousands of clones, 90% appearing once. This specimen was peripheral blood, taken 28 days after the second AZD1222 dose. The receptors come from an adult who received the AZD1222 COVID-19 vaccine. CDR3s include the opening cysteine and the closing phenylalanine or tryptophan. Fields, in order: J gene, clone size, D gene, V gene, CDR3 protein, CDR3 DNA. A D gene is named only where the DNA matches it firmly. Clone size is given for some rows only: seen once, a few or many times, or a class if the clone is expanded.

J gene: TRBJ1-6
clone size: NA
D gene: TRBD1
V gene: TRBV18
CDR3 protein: CASSPGQGILPLHF
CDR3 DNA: TGTGCCAGCTCACCGGGACAGGGTATCCTACCCCTCCACTTT

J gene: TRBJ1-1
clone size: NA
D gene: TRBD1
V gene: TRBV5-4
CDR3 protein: CASSWTGTEAFF
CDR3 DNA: TGTGCCAGCAGCTGGACAGGGACTGAAGCTTTCTTT

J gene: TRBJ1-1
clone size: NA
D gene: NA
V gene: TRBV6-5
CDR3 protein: CASSYSQRGTEAFF
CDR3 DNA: TGTGCCAGCAGTTACTCGCAGCGGGGTACTGAAGCTTTCTTT

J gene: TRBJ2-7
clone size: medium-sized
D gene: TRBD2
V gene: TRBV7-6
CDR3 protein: CASSFHLAGVSYEQYF
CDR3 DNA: TGTGCCAGCAGCTTCCACCTAGCGGGGGTTTCCTACGAGCAGTACTTC

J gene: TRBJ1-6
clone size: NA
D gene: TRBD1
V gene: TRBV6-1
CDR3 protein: CASSVDRGSYNSPLHF
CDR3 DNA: TGTGCCAGCAGTGTAGACAGGGGTTCCTATAATTCACCCCTCCACTTT

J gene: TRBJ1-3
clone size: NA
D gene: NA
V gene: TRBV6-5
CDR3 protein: CASSYLGSSGNTIYF
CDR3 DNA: TGTGCCAGCAGTTACCTTGGGAGCTCTGGAAACACCATATATTTT

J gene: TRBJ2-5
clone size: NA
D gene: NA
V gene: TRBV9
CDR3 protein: CASSRPSRTDKETQYF
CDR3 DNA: TGTGCCAGCAGCCGGCCCTCCCGGACTGATAAAGAGACCCAGTACTTC

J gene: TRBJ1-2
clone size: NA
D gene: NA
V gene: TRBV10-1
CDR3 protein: CASSERTGFYGYTF
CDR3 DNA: TGCGCCAGCAGTGAAAGGACGGGTTTCTATGGCTACACCTTC

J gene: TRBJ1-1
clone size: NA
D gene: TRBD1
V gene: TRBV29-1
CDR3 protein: CSALPTGMNTEAFF
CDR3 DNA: TGCAGCGCCCTCCCGACAGGGATGAACACTGAAGCTTTCTTT

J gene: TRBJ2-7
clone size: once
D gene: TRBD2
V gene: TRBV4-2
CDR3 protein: CASSQEGLAGREQYF
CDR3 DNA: TGTGCCAGCAGCCAAGAGGGACTAGCGGGGCGGGAGCAGTACTTC

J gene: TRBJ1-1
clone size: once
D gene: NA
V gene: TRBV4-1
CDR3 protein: CASSPGQNTEAFF
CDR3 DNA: TGCGCCAGCAGCCCGGGACAGAACACTGAAGCTTTCTTT

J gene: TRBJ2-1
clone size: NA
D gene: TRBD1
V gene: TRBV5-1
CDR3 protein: CASSPGTASSYNEQFF
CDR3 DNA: TGCGCCAGCAGCCCCGGGACAGCGAGCTCCTACAATGAGCAGTTCTTC

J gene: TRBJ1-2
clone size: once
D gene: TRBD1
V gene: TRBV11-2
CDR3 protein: CASSSLDRGRWGGYTF
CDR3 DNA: TGTGCCAGCAGCTCTCTTGACAGGGGGCGATGGGGTGGCTACACCTTC

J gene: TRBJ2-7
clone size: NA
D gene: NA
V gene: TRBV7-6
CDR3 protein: CASSLAQDPVYEQYF
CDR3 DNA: TGTGCCAGCAGCCTCGCCCAGGACCCGGTCTACGAGCAGTACTTC

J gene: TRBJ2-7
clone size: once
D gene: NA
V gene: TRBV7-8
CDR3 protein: CASSGGRGHTYEQYF
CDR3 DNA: TGTGCCAGCAGCGGGGGTCGGGGCCATACCTACGAGCAGTACTTC

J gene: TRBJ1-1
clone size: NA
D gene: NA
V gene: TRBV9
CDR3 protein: CASSPAGDNTEAFF
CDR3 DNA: TGTGCCAGCAGCCCCGCAGGGGATAACACTGAAGCTTTCTTT

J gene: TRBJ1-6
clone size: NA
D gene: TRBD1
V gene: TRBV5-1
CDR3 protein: CASSVGQGAGSPLHF
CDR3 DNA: TGCGCCAGCAGCGTCGGACAGGGGGCAGGTTCACCCCTCCACTTT

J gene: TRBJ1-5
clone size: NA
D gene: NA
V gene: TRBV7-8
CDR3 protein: CASSLASIRGGNQPQHF
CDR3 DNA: TGTGCCAGCAGCTTAGCGTCGATCAGGGGAGGCAATCAGCCCCAGCATTTT

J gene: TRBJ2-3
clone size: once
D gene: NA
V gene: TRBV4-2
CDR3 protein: CASSQVVAGRTGTQYF
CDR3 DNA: TGTGCCAGCAGCCAAGTTGTTGCGGGGAGGACGGGTACGCAGTATTTT

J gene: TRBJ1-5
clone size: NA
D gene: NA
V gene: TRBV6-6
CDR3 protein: CASSTRRDISNQPQHF
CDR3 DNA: TGTGCCAGCAGTACCCGCCGGGACATTAGCAATCAGCCCCAGCATTTT

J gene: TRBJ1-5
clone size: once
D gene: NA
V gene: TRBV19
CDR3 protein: CASSIRGNQPQHF
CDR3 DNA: TGTGCCAGTAGTATCAGAGGGAATCAGCCCCAGCATTTT

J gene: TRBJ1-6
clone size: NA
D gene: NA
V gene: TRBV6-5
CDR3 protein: CASSLGGELNSPLHF
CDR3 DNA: TGTGCCAGCAGTCTGGGGGGGGAACTAAATTCACCCCTCCACTTT

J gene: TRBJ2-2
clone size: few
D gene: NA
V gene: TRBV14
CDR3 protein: CASSQVGGDSYTGELFF
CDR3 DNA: TGTGCCAGCAGCCAAGTTGGGGGCGACAGTTACACCGGGGAGCTGTTTTTT

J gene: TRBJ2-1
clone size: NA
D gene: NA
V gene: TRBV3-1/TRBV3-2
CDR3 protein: CASSQVEGIQDNNEQFF
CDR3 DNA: TGTGCCAGCAGCCAAGTGGAGGGAATACAAGACAACAATGAGCAGTTCTTC

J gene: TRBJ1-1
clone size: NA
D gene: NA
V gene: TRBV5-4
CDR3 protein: CASSSGPDIEAFF
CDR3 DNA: TGTGCCAGCAGCTCGGGCCCCGATATAGAAGCTTTCTTT

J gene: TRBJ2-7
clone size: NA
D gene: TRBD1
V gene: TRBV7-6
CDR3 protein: CASSFQTSAGQGIHEQYF
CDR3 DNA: TGTGCCAGCAGCTTCCAAACGTCGGCGGGACAGGGGATTCACGAGCAGTACTTC

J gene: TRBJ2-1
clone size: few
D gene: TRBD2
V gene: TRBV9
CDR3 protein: CASGAGGARNEQFF
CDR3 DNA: TGTGCCTCAGGGGCGGGGGGGGCCCGAAATGAGCAGTTCTTC

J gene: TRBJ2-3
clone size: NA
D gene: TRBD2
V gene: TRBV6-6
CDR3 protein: CASRPPGLATDTQYF
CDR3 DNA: TGTGCCAGCAGGCCCCCGGGACTAGCCACAGATACGCAGTATTTT

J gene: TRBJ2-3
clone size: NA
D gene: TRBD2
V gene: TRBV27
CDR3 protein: CASSASSGYTDTQYF
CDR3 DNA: TGTGCCAGCAGCGCCTCTAGCGGATACACAGATACGCAGTATTTT

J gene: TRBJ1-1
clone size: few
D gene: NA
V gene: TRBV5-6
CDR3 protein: CASSWGGRANTEAFF
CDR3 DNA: TGTGCCAGCAGCTGGGGCGGACGGGCTAACACTGAAGCTTTCTTT

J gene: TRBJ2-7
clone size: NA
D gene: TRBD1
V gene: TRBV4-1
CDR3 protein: CASSRIGGASYEQYF
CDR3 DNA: TGCGCCAGCAGCCGGATAGGGGGCGCGTCCTACGAGCAGTACTTC

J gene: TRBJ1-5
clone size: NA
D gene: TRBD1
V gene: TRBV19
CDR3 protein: CASSIGTGASLSGQPQHF
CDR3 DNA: TGTGCCAGTAGTATAGGGACAGGGGCCTCTCTAAGTGGTCAGCCCCAGCATTTT

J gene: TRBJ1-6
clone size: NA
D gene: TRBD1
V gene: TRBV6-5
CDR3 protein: CASSPPGQKNSPLHF
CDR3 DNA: TGTGCCAGCAGTCCTCCGGGACAGAAAAATTCACCCCTCCACTTT

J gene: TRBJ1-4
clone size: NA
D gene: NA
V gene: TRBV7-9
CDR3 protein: CASSSTTFGEKLFF
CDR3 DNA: TGTGCCAGCAGCTCGACTACGTTTGGTGAAAAACTGTTTTTT

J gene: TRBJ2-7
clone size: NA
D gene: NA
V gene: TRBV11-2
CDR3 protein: CASSLDKGGTYEQYF
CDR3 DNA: TGTGCCAGCAGCTTAGATAAGGGGGGGACCTACGAGCAGTACTTC

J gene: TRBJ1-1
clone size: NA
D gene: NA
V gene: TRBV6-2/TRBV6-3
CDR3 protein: CASSDWTENTEAFF
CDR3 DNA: TGTGCCAGCAGTGATTGGACAGAGAACACTGAAGCTTTCTTT

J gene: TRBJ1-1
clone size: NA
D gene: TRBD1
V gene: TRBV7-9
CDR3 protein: CASSLLTGKSTEAFF
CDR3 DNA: TGTGCCAGCAGCCTCCTGACAGGGAAGAGCACTGAAGCTTTCTTT

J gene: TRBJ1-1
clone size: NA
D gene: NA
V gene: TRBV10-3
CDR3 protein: CAINETPNTEAFF
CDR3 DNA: TGTGCCATCAATGAAACCCCGAACACTGAAGCTTTCTTT

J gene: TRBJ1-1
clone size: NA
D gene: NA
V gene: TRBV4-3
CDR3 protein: CASSQESMLNTEAFF
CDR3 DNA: TGCGCCAGCAGCCAAGAAAGCATGTTGAACACTGAAGCTTTCTTT

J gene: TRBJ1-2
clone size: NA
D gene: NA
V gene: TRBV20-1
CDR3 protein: CSASRRDYGYTF
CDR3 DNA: TGCAGTGCTAGTAGGAGGGACTATGGCTACACCTTC

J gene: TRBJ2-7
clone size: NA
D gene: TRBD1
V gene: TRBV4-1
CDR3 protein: CASRGTGGLEQYF
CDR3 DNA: TGCGCCAGCAGGGGGACAGGGGGCTTGGAGCAGTACTTC

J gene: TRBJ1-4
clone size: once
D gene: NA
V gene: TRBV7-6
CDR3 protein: CASSNPWKSNEKLFF
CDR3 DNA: TGTGCCAGCAGCAACCCCTGGAAATCTAATGAAAAACTGTTTTTT

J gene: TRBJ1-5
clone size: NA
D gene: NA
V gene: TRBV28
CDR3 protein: CANWQHNQPQHF
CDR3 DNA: TGTGCTAATTGGCAGCACAATCAGCCCCAGCATTTT

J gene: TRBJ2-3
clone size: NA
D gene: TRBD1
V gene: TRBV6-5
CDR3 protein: CASRDRVTDTQYF
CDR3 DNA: TGTGCCAGCCGGGACAGGGTTACAGATACGCAGTATTTT

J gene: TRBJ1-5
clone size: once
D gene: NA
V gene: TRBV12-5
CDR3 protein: CASGFPKQPQHF
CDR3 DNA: TGTGCTAGTGGTTTTCCGAAACAGCCCCAGCATTTT

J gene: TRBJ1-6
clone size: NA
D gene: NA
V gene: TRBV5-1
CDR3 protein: CASSPVQPGRGNSPLHF
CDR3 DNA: TGCGCCAGCAGCCCTGTTCAACCGGGACGGGGCAATTCACCCCTCCACTTT

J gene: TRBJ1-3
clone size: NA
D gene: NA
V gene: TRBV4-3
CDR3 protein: CASSQEVGLGNTIYF
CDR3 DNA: TGCGCCAGCAGCCAAGAAGTCGGGTTGGGAAACACCATATATTTT

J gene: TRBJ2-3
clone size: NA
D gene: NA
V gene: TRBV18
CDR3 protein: CASSPRESGTDTQYF
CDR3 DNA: TGTGCCAGCTCACCAAGAGAGTCAGGCACAGATACGCAGTATTTT

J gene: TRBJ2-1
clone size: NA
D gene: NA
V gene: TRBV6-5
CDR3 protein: CASKRRDVGFNEQFF
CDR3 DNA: TGTGCCAGCAAACGCCGGGACGTGGGCTTCAATGAGCAGTTCTTC

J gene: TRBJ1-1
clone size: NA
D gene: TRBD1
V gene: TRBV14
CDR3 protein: CASSLGQGTEAFF
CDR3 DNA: TGTGCCAGCAGCCTCGGACAGGGCACTGAAGCTTTCTTT